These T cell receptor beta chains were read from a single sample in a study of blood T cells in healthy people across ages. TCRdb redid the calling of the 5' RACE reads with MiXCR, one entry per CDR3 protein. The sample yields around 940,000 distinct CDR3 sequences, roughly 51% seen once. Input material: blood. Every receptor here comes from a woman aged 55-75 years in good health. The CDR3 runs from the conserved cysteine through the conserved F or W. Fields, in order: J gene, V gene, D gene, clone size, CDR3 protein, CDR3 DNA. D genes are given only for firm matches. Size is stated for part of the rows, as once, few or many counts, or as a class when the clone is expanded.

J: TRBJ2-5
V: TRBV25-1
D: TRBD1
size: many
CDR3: CASSATRQGARETQYF
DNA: TGTGCCAGCAGTGCGACTAGACAGGGGGCCCGAGAGACCCAGTACTTC

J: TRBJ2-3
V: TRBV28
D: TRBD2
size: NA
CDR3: CASSLLEAGEGTDTQYF
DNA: TGTGCCAGCAGTTTATTGGAGGCCGGGGAGGGGACAGATACGCAGTATTTT

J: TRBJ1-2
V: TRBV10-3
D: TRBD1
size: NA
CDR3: CAISEGQGRGYTF
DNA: TGTGCCATCAGTGAGGGACAGGGTAGAGGCTACACCTTC

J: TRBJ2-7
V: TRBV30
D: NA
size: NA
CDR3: CAWSLVYEQYF
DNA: TGTGCCTGGAGTTTGGTCTACGAGCAGTACTTC

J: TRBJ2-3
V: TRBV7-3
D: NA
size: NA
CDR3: CASSLRFEGRTDTQYF
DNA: TGTGCCAGCAGCTTAAGGTTCGAGGGCCGCACAGATACGCAGTATTTT

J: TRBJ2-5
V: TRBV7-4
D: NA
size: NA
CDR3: CASSLGRVVVETQYF
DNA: TGTGCCAGCAGCCTTGGTCGGGTGGTCGTAGAGACCCAGTACTTC

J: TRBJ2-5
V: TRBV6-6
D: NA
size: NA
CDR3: CASSRDAGRETQYF
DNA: TGTGCCAGCAGTAGGGACGCAGGGAGAGAGACCCAGTACTTC

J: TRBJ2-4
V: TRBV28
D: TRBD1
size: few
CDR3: CASSEPGGLKNIQYF
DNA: TGTGCCAGCAGTGAACCAGGGGGCCTCAAAAACATTCAGTACTTC

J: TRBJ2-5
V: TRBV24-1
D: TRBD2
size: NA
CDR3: CATSQPGGGRIHNEQYF
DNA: TGTGCCACCAGCCAACCGGGGGGCGGGAGGATCCACAATGAGCAGTACTTC

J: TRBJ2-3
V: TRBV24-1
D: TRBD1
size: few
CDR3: CATSDTDRVGTDTQYF
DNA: TGTGCCACCAGTGATACGGACAGGGTGGGCACAGATACGCAGTATTTT

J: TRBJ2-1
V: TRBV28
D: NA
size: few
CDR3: CASNGVYTDEQFF
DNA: TGTGCCAGTAACGGTGTGTACACCGATGAGCAGTTCTTC

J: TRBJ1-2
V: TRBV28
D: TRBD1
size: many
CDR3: CASSLSQGANYGYTF
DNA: TGTGCCAGCAGTTTATCACAGGGGGCTAACTATGGCTACACCTTC

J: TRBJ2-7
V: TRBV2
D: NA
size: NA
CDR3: CASSDGTPDEQYF
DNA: TGTGCCAGCAGCGACGGGACTCCAGACGAGCAGTACTTC

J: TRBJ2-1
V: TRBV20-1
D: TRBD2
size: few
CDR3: CSAGGLATYNEQFF
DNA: TGCAGTGCCGGGGGACTAGCCACCTACAATGAGCAGTTCTTC

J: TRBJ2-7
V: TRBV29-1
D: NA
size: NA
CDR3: CRAITDSSAYEQYF
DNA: TGCAGAGCAATTACGGACAGTTCAGCCTACGAGCAGTACTTC

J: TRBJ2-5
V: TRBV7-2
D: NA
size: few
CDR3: CASSLNLQETQYF
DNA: TGTGCCAGCAGCTTAAACCTTCAAGAGACCCAGTACTTC

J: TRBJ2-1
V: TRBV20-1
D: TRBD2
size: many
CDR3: CSARIFGTSGNEQFF
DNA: TGCAGTGCTAGGATCTTCGGGACTAGCGGGAATGAGCAGTTCTTC

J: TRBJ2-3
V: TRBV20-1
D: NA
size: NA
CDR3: CSARSLDTYTDTQYF
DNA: TGCAGTGCTAGGAGTCTGGACACCTACACAGATACGCAGTATTTT

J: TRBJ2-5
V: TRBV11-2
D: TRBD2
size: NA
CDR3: CASSKSGTHQETQYF
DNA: TGTGCCAGCAGCAAAAGCGGGACGCACCAAGAGACCCAGTACTTC

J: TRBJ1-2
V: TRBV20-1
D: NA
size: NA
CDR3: CSASPTGTPLRGYTF
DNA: TGCAGTGCTAGCCCAACCGGGACCCCATTAAGGGGCTACACCTTC

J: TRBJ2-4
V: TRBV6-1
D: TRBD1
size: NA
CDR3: CASSDDRGPKNIQYF
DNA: TGTGCCAGCAGTGATGACAGGGGGCCCAAAAACATTCAGTACTTC